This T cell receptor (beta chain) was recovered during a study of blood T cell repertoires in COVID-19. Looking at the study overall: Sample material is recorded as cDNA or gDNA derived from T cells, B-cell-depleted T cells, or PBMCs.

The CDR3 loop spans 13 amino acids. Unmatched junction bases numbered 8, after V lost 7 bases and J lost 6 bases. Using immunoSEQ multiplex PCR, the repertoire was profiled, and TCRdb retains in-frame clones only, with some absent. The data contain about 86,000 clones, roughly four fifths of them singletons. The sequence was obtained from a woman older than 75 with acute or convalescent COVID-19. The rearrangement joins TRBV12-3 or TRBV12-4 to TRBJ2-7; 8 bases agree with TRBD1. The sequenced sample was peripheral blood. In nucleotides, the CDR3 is TGTGCCAGCAATGACAGGGGACAAGGCGAGCAGTACTTC. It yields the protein CASNDRGQGEQYF.